The 19 T cell receptor beta chains given below trace back to one sample, sequenced in a study of blood T cell repertoires in COVID-19. Here immunoSEQ multiplex PCR was the method, and the copy in TCRdb shows in-frame clones only, minus some. The sample yields 110,000 to 150,000 clones, around 83% seen once. The sequencing input was PBMCs or T cells enriched from blood (not recorded which). These receptors all stem from a man between 45 and 60 years old who had recovered from COVID-19.

CDR3 loop: CAWKPGGTEAFF. CDR3 coding DNA: TGTGCCTGGAAGCCCGGGGGGACTGAAGCTTTCTTT. J is TRBJ1-1 and V is TRBV30; D is perhaps TRBD1 (5 bases). V was clipped by 4 bases and J by 5 bases, with 11 bases between them. This CDR3 comprises 12 residues. Germline V gives CDR1 GTSNPN, CDR2 SVGIG (reference sequence).

The chain uses TRBV20-1 and TRBJ1-1; 8 bases are a match to TRBD1. The trim removed 6 bases at V and 7 bases at J, leaving 4 bases unmatched. Germline lookup yields CDR1 DFQATT and CDR2 SNEGSKA (reference sequence). This CDR3 is 11 amino acids long. DNA of the CDR3: TGCAGTGCCAGGGGGCAGAATGAAGCTTTCTTT. This encodes CSARGQNEAFF.

This clone was seen only a few times. The genes are TRBV2 and TRBJ1-6, with D hard to call. CDR1 and CDR2 from the germline V gene are SNHLY and FYNNEI. The CDR3 is made up of 14 amino acids. Trimming removed 5 bases from V and 6 bases from J, with 11 bases in between. The CDR3 sequence is CASSPTVGNSPLHF. CDR3 sequence (DNA): TGTGCCAGCAGTCCAACGGTCGGTAATTCACCCCTCCACTTT.

The V and J genes are TRBV6-5 and TRBJ1-5; D is possibly TRBD1 (6 bases). V lost 0 bases, J lost 1 base, and 7 bases lay in between. The CDR3 extends over 15 amino acids. Germline assignment: CDR1 MNHEY and CDR2 SVGAGI. The CDR3 DNA reads as TGTGCCAGCAGTTACTCAGGACAGAGCAATCAGCCCCAGCATTTT. Translating it yields CASSYSGQSNQPQHF.

A word on this clone: Other nucleotide sequences in the sample specify the same CDR3. The V gene is TRBV6-5, the J gene TRBJ1-1; D is unresolved. The germline CDR1 and CDR2 sequences are MNHEY and SVGAGI. V shed 0 bases and J shed 3 bases, with 8 bases lying between them. This CDR3 is 14 amino acids long. CDR3: CASSYSGPYTEAFF. DNA of the CDR3: TGTGCCAGCAGTTACTCTGGGCCGTACACTGAAGCTTTCTTT.

This clone was seen once. Germline and junction disagree at one end, which may indicate a read error. This chain uses TRBV4-3 with TRBJ2-1; 8 bases line up with TRBD1. The CDR3 loop spans 13 amino acids. Germline CDR1 is LGHNA and CDR2 is YSLEER. In DNA form, the CDR3 reads TGCGCCAGCAGCCACCTAGAACAGGGGGTGAGGGTCTTC. Protein sequence: CASSHLEQGVRVF.

V and J are TRBV9 and TRBJ2-1; 8 bases fit TRBD1. The CDR3 spans 15 residues. Germline values: CDR1 SGDLS, CDR2 YYNGEE. With 4 bases clipped from V and 2 bases from J, the junction kept 5 bases outside the gene matches. CDR3 region: CASSIQGGPYNEQFF. CDR3 DNA: TGTGCCAGCAGCATACAGGGGGGTCCCTACAATGAGCAGTTCTTC. The entire variable domain, with the rest obtained from reference TRBV9 and TRBJ2-1, is as follows: DSGVTQTPKHLITATGQRVTLRCSPRSGDLSVYWYQQSLDQGLQFLIQYYNGEERAKGNILERFSAQQFPDLHSELNLSSLELGDSALYFCASSIQGGPYNEQFFGPGTRLTVL.

V usage is TRBV6-5 and J usage is TRBJ1-3, with D tentatively TRBD1 (6 bases). The V gene lost 4 bases and the J gene lost 4 bases, with 14 bases spanning the gap. From germline, CDR1 is MNHEY and CDR2 SVGAGI. The CDR3 is 15 amino acids. The DNA for the CDR3 is TGTGCCAGCAGTTCTACAGGGTCGGGGGGAAACACCATATATTTT. It codes for CASSSTGSGGNTIYF.

J is TRBJ1-4 and V is TRBV28; 11 positions agree with TRBD1. V shed 8 bases, J shed 7 bases, and the junction held 12 bases outside the gene matches. The CDR3 runs to 16 residues. Germline V lookup: CDR1 MDHEN, CDR2 SYDVKM. The CDR3 spells CASLQSSGQGGEKLFF. In DNA form, the CDR3 reads TGTGCCAGCCTTCAAAGTTCGGGACAGGGGGGTGAAAAACTGTTTTTT.

This chain connects TRBV7-9 to TRBJ2-5; 15 positions agree with TRBD2. V lost 5 bases, J lost 0 bases, and 4 bases stayed unmatched. Per the germline V gene, CDR1 is SEHNR and CDR2 is FQNEAQ (reference sequence). CDR3 length: 17 residues. CDR3 DNA: TGTGCCAGCAGCCAAGGACTAGCGGGGGGGTACCAAGAGACCCAGTACTTC. Protein product: CASSQGLAGGYQETQYF.

The chain employs TRBV21-1 and TRBJ1-4. TRBV21-1 represents a pseudogene. This CDR3 spans 16 amino acids. CDR3 in DNA: TGTGCCAGCAGCCGAACGCGTTTCGCAACTAATGAAAAACTGTTTTTT. Its translation is CASSRTRFATNEKLFF.

The chain joins TRBV6-5 to TRBJ2-7; 11 nucleotides agree with TRBD2. CDR1 MNHEY and CDR2 SVGAGI come from the germline V gene. This CDR3 spans 13 amino acids. The V and J ends lost 6 bases and 2 bases, in that order; junction bases with no gene match: 0. The CDR3 DNA reads TGTGCCAGCAGGGGACTAGCGGCCTACGAGCAGTACTTC. Translation gives CASRGLAAYEQYF.

This chain joins TRBV10-1 and TRBJ2-2; 7 nucleotides match TRBD2. Germline values: CDR1 WNHNN, CDR2 SYGVQD (reference sequence). CDR3 size: 14 residues. The junction had 1 base not matched to a gene; V was cut back by 3 bases and J by 3 bases. The DNA for the CDR3 is TGCGCCAGCAGTGAACGGGGGGACACCGGGGAGCTGTTTTTT. This codes for CASSERGDTGELFF.

The CDR3 protein is CASSLYRGSYEQYF. DNA for the CDR3: TGTGCCAGCAGTTTATACAGGGGGAGTTACGAGCAGTACTTC. V and J are TRBV27 and TRBJ2-7; 8 nucleotides align to TRBD1. This CDR3 contains 14 residues. V trimming: 1 base; J trimming: 4 bases; junction bases outside the gene matches: 3. Germline V CDR1 and CDR2: MNHEY, SMNVEV (reference sequence).

The CDR3 DNA sequence: TGTGCCAGCAGCTTACCTAGCGGGGGGCGCTTCACCTACGAGCAGTACTTC. As protein: CASSLPSGGRFTYEQYF. The V and J genes are TRBV7-2 and TRBJ2-7, with 11 bases lining up with TRBD2. The CDR3 contains 17 residues. Germline trimming cut 2 bases from V and 2 bases from J; bases unmatched to any gene: 8. CDR1 is SGHTA, CDR2 FQGNSA, per germline. Based on the CDR3 plus reference TRBV7-2 and TRBJ2-7, the full variable domain is GAGVSQSPSNKVTEKGKDVELRCDPISGHTALYWYRQSLGQGLEFLIYFQGNSAPDKSGLPSDRFSAERTGGSVSTLTIQRTQQEDSAVYLCASSLPSGGRFTYEQYFGPGTRLTVT.

The chain's CDR3 is CASRIQGAGANVLTF. Here the CDR3 DNA reads TGTGCCAGTAGGATACAGGGGGCTGGGGCCAACGTCCTGACTTTC. The chain carries TRBV19 and TRBJ2-6, with TRBD1 matching 8 bases. V dropped 6 bases and J dropped 2; count of bases not matched to a gene: 3. In germline, CDR1 is LNHDA, CDR2 SQIVND (reference sequence). The CDR3 has 15 residues. Filled out from reference TRBV19 and TRBJ2-6, the complete variable domain reads DGGITQSPKYLFRKEGQNVTLSCEQNLNHDAMYWYRQDPGQGLRLIYYSQIVNDFQKGDIAEGYSVSREKKESFPLTVTSAQKNPTAFYLCASRIQGAGANVLTFGAGSRLTVL.

The DNA for the CDR3 is TGTGCCTGGCAGGACAGGGCGAACACCGGGGAGCTGTTTTTT. Translating it yields CAWQDRANTGELFF. The chain recombines TRBV30 with TRBJ2-2, with 8 bases lining up with TRBD1. The CDR3 runs 14 residues. The germline gives CDR1 GTSNPN, CDR2 SVGIG (reference sequence). V lost 5 bases and J lost 0; bases outside the gene matches: 2.

V and J are TRBV6-5 and TRBJ2-7; 10 nucleotides agree with TRBD1. The CDR3 consists of 14 residues. In germline, CDR1 is MNHEY, CDR2 SVGAGI. The V gene end was trimmed by 7 bases and the J gene end by 2 bases; junction bases not matched to a gene: 5. The CDR3 region is CASTTGGAPYEQYF. The CDR3 nucleotides are TGTGCCAGCACGACAGGGGGCGCTCCCTACGAGCAGTACTTC.

The gene calls are TRBV7-2 and TRBJ1-5; no clear D gene. Looked up from germline, CDR1 is SGHTA and CDR2 is FQGNSA. The CDR3 is made up of 15 amino acids. The V and J ends lost 0 bases and 4 bases respectively, with 10 bases between them. This CDR3 is CASSLALSGNQPQHF. For the CDR3, the DNA is TGTGCCAGCAGCTTAGCGCTTTCGGGTAATCAGCCCCAGCATTTT.